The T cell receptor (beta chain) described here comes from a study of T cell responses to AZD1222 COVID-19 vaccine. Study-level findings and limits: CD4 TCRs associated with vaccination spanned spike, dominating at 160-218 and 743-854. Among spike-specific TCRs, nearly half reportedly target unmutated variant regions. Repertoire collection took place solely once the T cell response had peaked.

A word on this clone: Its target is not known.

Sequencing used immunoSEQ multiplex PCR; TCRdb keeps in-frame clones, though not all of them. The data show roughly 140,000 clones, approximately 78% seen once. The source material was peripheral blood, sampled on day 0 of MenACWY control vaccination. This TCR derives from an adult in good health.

The CDR3 nucleotides read TGCAGCGCCACCCGACAGTCCACCTACACCGGGGAGCTGTTTTTT. This gives the protein CSATRQSTYTGELFF. This sequence joins TRBV29-1 and TRBJ2-2, with D possibly being TRBD1 (5 bases). Germline CDR1 and CDR2: SQVTM and ANQGSEA. The CDR3 runs to 15 residues. V lost 7 bases and J lost 3, with 18 bases in between.